This T cell receptor beta chain came from a study of response to subunit inactivated influenza vaccine. The sample holds a few counts of this clonotype. Its antigen is not known. The CDR3 totals 12 residues. The V and J ends lost 8 bases and 5 bases respectively, with 10 bases between them. CDR1 is MNHEY and CDR2 is SVGEGT in the germline V gene. TCRdb reprocessed the RT-PCR reads with MiXCR, giving one entry per CDR3 protein. Counted here are fewer than 550,000 distinct CDR3 sequences, about 25% occurring once; the ten biggest clones make up about 1.9%. Study-level findings and limits: The authors offered the suggestion that each seasonal influenza vaccination recruits few new T cells.

The sample was CD4+ T cells sorted from PBMCs, taken 4 to 6 days after vaccination. This clonotype was obtained from a man in his fifties or sixties who received an inactivated influenza vaccine. The chain employs TRBV6-2 or TRBV6-3 and TRBJ1-5; tentative D call: TRBD1 (6 bases). DNA for the CDR3: TGTGCCAGCCGGACAGACCATCAGCCCCAGCATTTT. It yields the protein CASRTDHQPQHF.